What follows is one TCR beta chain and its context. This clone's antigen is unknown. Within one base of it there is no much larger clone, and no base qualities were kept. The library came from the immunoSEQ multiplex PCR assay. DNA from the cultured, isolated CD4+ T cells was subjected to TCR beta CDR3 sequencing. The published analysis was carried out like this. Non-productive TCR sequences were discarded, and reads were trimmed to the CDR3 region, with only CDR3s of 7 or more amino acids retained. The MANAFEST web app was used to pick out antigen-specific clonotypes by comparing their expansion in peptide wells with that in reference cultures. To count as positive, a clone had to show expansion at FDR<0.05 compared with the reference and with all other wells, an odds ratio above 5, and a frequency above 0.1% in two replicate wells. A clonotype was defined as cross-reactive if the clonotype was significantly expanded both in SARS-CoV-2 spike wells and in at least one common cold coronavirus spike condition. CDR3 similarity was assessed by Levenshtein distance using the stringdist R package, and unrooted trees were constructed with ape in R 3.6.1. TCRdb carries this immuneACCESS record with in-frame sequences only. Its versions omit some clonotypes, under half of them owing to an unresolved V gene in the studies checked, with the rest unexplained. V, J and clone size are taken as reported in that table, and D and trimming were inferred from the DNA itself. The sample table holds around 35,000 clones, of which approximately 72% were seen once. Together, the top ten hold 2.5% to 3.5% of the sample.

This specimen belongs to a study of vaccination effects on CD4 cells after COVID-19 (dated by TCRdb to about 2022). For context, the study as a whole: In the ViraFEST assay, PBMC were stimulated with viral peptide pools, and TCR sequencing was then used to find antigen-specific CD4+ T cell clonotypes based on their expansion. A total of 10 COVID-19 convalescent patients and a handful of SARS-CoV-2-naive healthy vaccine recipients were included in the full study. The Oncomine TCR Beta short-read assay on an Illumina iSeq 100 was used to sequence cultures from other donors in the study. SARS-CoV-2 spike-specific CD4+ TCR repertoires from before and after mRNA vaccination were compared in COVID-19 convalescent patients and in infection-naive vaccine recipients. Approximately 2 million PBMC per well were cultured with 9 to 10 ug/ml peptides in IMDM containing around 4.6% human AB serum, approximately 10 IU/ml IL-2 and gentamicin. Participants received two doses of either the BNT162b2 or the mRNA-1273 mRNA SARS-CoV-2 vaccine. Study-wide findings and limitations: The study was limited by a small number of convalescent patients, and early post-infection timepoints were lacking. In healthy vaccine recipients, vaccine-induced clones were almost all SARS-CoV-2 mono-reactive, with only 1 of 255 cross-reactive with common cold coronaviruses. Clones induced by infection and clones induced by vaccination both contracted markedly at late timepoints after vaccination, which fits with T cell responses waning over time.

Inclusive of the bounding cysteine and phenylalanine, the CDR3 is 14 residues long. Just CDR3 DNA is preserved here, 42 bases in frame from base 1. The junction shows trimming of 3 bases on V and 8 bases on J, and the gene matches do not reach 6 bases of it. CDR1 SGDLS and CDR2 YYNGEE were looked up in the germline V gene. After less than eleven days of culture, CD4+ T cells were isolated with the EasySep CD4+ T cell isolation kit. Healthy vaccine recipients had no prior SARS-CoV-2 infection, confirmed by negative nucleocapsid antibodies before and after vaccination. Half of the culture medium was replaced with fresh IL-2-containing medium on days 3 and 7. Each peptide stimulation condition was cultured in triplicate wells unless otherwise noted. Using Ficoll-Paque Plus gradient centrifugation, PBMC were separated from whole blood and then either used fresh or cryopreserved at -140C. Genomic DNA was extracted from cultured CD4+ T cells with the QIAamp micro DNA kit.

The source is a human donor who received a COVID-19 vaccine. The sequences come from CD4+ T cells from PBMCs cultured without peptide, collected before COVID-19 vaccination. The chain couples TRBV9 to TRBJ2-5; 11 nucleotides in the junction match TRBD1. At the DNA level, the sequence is TGTGCCAGCAGCGCCCCGGGACAGGGGGTCACCCAGTACTTC. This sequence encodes CASSAPGQGVTQYF. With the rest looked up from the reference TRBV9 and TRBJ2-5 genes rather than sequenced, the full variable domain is DSGVTQTPKHLITATGQRVTLRCSPRSGDLSVYWYQQSLDQGLQFLIQYYNGEERAKGNILERFSAQQFPDLHSELNLSSLELGDSALYFCASSAPGQGVTQYFGPGTRLLVL.